These 14 T cell receptor beta chains came from one sample sequenced in a study of blood T cell repertoires in COVID-19. TCRdb's copy holds only in-frame clones and misses some; the assay was immunoSEQ multiplex PCR. The sample shows about 160,000 clones, around nine tenths of them seen only once. Source material: peripheral blood. All receptors come from a woman in her 70s with COVID-19, enrolled during active disease.

The gene calls are TRBV15 and TRBJ1-3, with D perhaps TRBD1 (5 bases). This CDR3 spans 16 amino acids. The germline V gene encodes CDR1 LNHNV and CDR2 YYDKDF (reference sequence). Trimming removed 0 bases from V and 2 bases from J, with 11 bases in between. CDR3 in DNA: TGTGCCACCAGCAGAGATACGGGGACTACTGGAAACACCATATATTTT. It codes for CATSRDTGTTGNTIYF.

The genes are TRBV28 and TRBJ1-2; 9 bases align to TRBD1. Trimming removed 4 bases from V and 3 bases from J; junction bases left unmatched: 9. Germline CDR1 reads MDHEN; CDR2 reads SYDVKM. This CDR3 is built from 16 residues. CDR3 residues: CASSSPGTGTHYGYTF. Here the CDR3 DNA reads TGTGCCAGCAGTTCCCCCGGGACAGGGACTCACTATGGCTACACCTTC.

CDR3 amino acids: CASSLQGGSGNTIYF. CDR3 nucleotide sequence: TGTGCCAGCAGCCTTCAAGGGGGTTCTGGAAACACCATATATTTT. The rearrangement uses TRBV3-1 (or the pseudogene TRBV3-2) and TRBJ1-3; D is perhaps TRBD1 (6 bases). The V end lost 4 bases, the J end lost 1 base, and 11 bases lay between the germline ends. The CDR3 is 15 amino acids. Germline-derived CDR1 and CDR2 are LGHDT and YNNKEL (reference sequence).

V gene TRBV5-5 combines with J gene TRBJ2-5; D may be TRBD1 (6 bases). The CDR3 extends over 15 amino acids. V was clipped by 4 bases and J by 3 bases, with 16 bases between them. Germline assignment: CDR1 SGHKS and CDR2 YYEKEE (reference sequence). The CDR3 DNA follows: TGTGCCAGCAGCCGATACAGGGATGAGGAAGAGACCCAGTACTTC. It is translated as CASSRYRDEEETQYF. Full variable domain (missing parts from reference TRBV5-5 and TRBJ2-5): DAGVTQSPTHLIKTRGQQVTLRCSPISGHKSVSWYQQVLGQGPQFIFQYYEKEERGRGNFPDRFSARQFPNYSSELNVNALLLGDSALYLCASSRYRDEEETQYFGPGTRLLVL.

This clone was observed a single time. The V and J genes are TRBV18 and TRBJ1-3; the D gene is possibly TRBD1 (5 bases). V lost 4 bases and J 0 bases, leaving 10 bases between the germline ends. Germline loops: CDR1 KGHSH, CDR2 LQKENI. This CDR3 spans 15 amino acids. The CDR3 DNA reads TGTGCCAGCTCACTCGGGGGTAGCTCTGGAAACACCATATATTTT. Its protein product is CASSLGGSSGNTIYF.

The gene calls are TRBV5-1 and TRBJ1-3, with D possibly being TRBD1 (6 bases). Germline assignment: CDR1 SGHRS and CDR2 YFSETQ. V was pared by 6 bases and J by 2 bases, with 15 bases between. CDR3 length equals 15 residues. As DNA, the CDR3 is TGCGCCAGCAACAGGGTAAATCCTCCTGGAAACACCATATATTTT. This translates into CASNRVNPPGNTIYF.

The genes are TRBV4-1 and TRBJ2-7, with 7 bases lining up with TRBD1. The CDR3 loop spans 15 amino acids. Germline V gives CDR1 MGHRA, CDR2 YSYEKL. Trimming removed 1 base from V and 3 bases from J; junction bases left unmatched: 6. CDR3 amino acids: CASSQGVRGIYEQYF. The CDR3 DNA follows: TGCGCCAGCAGCCAAGGAGTCAGGGGGATCTACGAGCAGTACTTC.

The rearrangement joins TRBV2 to TRBJ2-7, with 7 nucleotides matching TRBD1. The CDR3 totals 15 residues. Germline V gene data show CDR1 as SNHLY and CDR2 as FYNNEI. V shed 8 bases, J shed 1 base, and the junction held 11 bases outside the gene matches. DNA for the CDR3: TGTGCCAGCTCGTTGGGCCGGGACAGATCCTACGAGCAGTACTTC. Translation: CASSLGRDRSYEQYF.

J is TRBJ2-5 and V is TRBV18; TRBD1 matches at 7 bases. CDR1 and CDR2 (germline): KGHSH, LQKENI. The CDR3 contains 15 residues. The trim removed 4 bases at V and 4 bases at J, leaving 9 bases unmatched. The CDR3 DNA reads TGTGCCAGCTCACAAGGGCTTAACAGGGGAGAGACCCAGTACTTC. This sequence encodes CASSQGLNRGETQYF.

This clone has just one count. The chain combines TRBV2 with TRBJ2-1; tentatively, D is TRBD1 (5 bases). This CDR3 region has 13 residues. Trimming shortened V by 8 bases and J by 9 bases, and 17 bases separated the two germline ends. Germline values: CDR1 SNHLY, CDR2 FYNNEI. CDR3 coding DNA: TGTGCCAGCGTCAGGGAAGGGGTTGGTGAGCAGTTCTTC. Translating gives CASVREGVGEQFF.

This chain uses TRBV14 with TRBJ2-5, with a weak D call TRBD2 (6 bases). The CDR3 runs to 16 residues. V lost 0 bases to trimming and J lost 4 bases, with 15 bases between them. Germline CDR1 SGHDN, CDR2 FVKESK. This CDR3 reads CASSQDPLTGLETQYF. Here the CDR3 DNA reads TGTGCCAGCAGCCAAGATCCCCTCACGGGACTAGAGACCCAGTACTTC.

The rearrangement uses TRBV7-7 and TRBJ2-3; TRBD2 is a possible D gene (6 bases). Between the trimmed V and J ends, which lost 1 base and 4 bases, there was a span of 9 bases. The CDR3 is made up of 14 amino acids. The germline gives CDR1 SSHAT, CDR2 FNYEAQ (reference sequence). The DNA of the CDR3 is TGTGCCAGCAGCTTAGGGCTAGCGTCAGATACGCAGTATTTT. It is translated as CASSLGLASDTQYF.

J is TRBJ2-1 and V is TRBV24-1, with D possibly matching TRBD1 (6 bases). The CDR3 sequence is 13 residues long. The V end was cut by 8 bases, the J end by 3 bases, with 10 bases between. Germline V gene data show CDR1 as KGHDR and CDR2 as SFDVKD. CDR3 amino acids: CATKRTDYNEQFF. The CDR3, as DNA: TGTGCCACCAAGCGGACAGACTACAATGAGCAGTTCTTC.

The chain couples TRBV5-1 to TRBJ1-5, with D maybe TRBD1 (5 bases). CDR1 and CDR2 from the germline V gene are SGHRS and YFSETQ. The CDR3 totals 16 residues. Trimming removed 3 bases at V and 5 bases at J, with 18 bases between. CDR3 loop: CASSYTGPWGDQPQHF. The CDR3 coding sequence is TGCGCCAGCAGCTATACCGGGCCCTGGGGGGATCAGCCCCAGCATTTT.